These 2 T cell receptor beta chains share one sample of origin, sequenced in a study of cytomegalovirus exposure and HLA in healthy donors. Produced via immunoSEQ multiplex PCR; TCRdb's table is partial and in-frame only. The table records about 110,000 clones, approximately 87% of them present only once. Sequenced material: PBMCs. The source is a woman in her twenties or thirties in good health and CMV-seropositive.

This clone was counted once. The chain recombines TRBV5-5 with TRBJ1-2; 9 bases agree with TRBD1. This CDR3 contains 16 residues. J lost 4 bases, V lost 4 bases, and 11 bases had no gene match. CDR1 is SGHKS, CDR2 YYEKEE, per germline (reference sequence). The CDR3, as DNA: TGTGCCAGCAGCCCGGGACAGGGTTACTGGTCCTATGGCTACACCTTC. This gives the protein CASSPGQGYWSYGYTF.

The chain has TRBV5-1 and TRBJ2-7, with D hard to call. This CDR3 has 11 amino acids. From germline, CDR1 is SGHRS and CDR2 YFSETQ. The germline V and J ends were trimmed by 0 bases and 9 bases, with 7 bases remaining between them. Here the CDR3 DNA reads TGCGCCAGCAGCTTGGGTGCGAGGCAGTACTTC. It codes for CASSLGARQYF.